This paragraph covers one T cell receptor (beta chain) sequence. Which antigen it targets is not known. Per-nucleotide qualities are absent, and no much larger clonotype sits a single base away. Libraries were built with 5' RACE. Sequencing instrument: NextSeq 500. Unique molecular identifiers were attached to individual cDNA molecules in the TCR library protocol so that sequencing error and PCR bias could be corrected. Sequencing covered both TCR alpha and beta chains, and within each sample the abundances of alpha and beta sequences were tightly co-correlated. In the source study's methods: Decombinator V4 was used to annotate TCR sequences for V gene, J gene and CDR3. TCRs were defined as expanded if a significant change between any two time points was detected under a Poisson model with p below 0.0001. TCR abundances were normalised to the total number of TCRs sequenced per sample and expressed as counts per million. MAIT TCRs were defined by TRAV1-2 paired with TRAJ12, TRAJ20 or TRAJ33, and iNKT TCRs by TRAV10 paired with TRAJ18. VDJdb, accessed 1 November 2021, was searched for CMV, EBV and SARS-CoV-2 annotated TCRs, with TCRs annotated for multiple antigens excluded. In-frame beta chains were kept once TCRdb had trimmed the public reads at Q25 with fastp and called clones with MiXCR. Merged by CDR3 protein, the rows form single entries marked with the most common genes and DNA. It is TCRdb's table, rather than the study itself, that gives the V and J calls and clone size. The table for this sample lists 68,000 or so distinct CDR3 sequences; 10% to 15% of them were counted only once. The biggest ten clones account for approximately 4.8% of the sample.

This sample was taken from a study of early T cells in non-severe SARS-CoV-2 infection (dated by TCRdb to about 2021). Regarding the research as a whole: Because TCR sequencing relied on bulk RNA taken from unsorted whole blood, pairing of alpha and beta chains was not possible. Beyond this particular receptor, the publication reports: VDJdb matching was skewed toward anti-spike CD8 responses, so virus-specific expansions were likely underestimated and private and CD4 specificities were missed.

The study was a case-control design nested within a healthcare worker cohort in London, UK, with weekly nasopharyngeal swab PCR tests and blood sampling. Healthcare workers were enrolled in the week of the UK lockdown, from 23 to 31 March 2020, and were followed every week for up to roughly 15 weeks. Trimming at the junction amounts to 6 bases on V and 2 bases on J, and the germline ends lie 9 bases apart. The CDR3 holds 13 amino acids from the cysteine to the phenylalanine. The sequence is cut down to CDR3 DNA, 39 bases in frame from base 1. This TCR came from an adult who was a healthcare worker with PCR-confirmed SARS-CoV-2 infection or an uninfected control (not recorded which). Sequenced input: whole blood. The chain joins TRBV12-3 or TRBV12-4 to TRBJ2-3, with TRBD2 as a weak D call on 6 bases. The CDR3 reads as follows: CASRTSTTDTQYF. The sequenced DNA is TGTGCCAGCAGAACTAGCACCACAGATACGCAGTATTTT.